This is a list of T cell receptor beta chains from one sample in a study of CD4 T cells in relation to SARS-CoV-2 and coronaviruses. The data were produced by immunoSEQ multiplex PCR, yet TCRdb's version contains in-frame clones alone and is incomplete. The sample holds about 56,000 clones, about 91% seen once. The specimen sequenced was naive CD4+ T cells from PBMCs. Receptors originate from an adult with COVID-19. Both conserved end residues are part of each CDR3. D genes are given only for firm matches. Expanded clones get a size class; other rows say once, few or many, or leave the size out.

size: NA
J: TRBJ1-2
V: TRBV5-6
D: NA
CDR3: CASSLARGTGYTF
DNA: TGTGCCAGCAGCTTGGCTAGGGGGACCGGCTACACCTTC

size: once
J: TRBJ2-2
V: TRBV14
D: TRBD1
CDR3: CASSRQTGSNTGELFF
DNA: TGTGCCAGCAGCCGCCAGACAGGGTCGAACACCGGGGAGCTGTTTTTT

size: NA
J: TRBJ2-7
V: TRBV30
D: NA
CDR3: CAWSVRDQPLF
DNA: TGTGCCTGGAGTGTACGTGACCAACCTCTCTTC

size: NA
J: TRBJ1-2
V: TRBV7-9
D: TRBD1
CDR3: CASRSEGDRGFGYTF
DNA: TGTGCCAGCAGATCCGAGGGGGACAGGGGTTTTGGCTACACCTTC

size: NA
J: TRBJ2-5
V: TRBV2
D: NA
CDR3: CASSVGGGETQYF
DNA: TGTGCCAGCAGTGTCGGAGGGGGGGAGACCCAGTACTTC

size: NA
J: TRBJ1-2
V: TRBV24-1
D: NA
CDR3: CATSDSTGFWYGYTF
DNA: TGTGCCACCAGTGATTCCACAGGGTTTTGGTATGGCTACACCTTC

size: NA
J: TRBJ1-2
V: TRBV15
D: NA
CDR3: CATYDSDAYGYTF
DNA: TGTGCCACCTACGACAGCGACGCCTATGGCTACACCTTC

size: NA
J: TRBJ2-3
V: TRBV6-6
D: TRBD2
CDR3: CASSSTGLHPTDTQYF
DNA: TGTGCCAGCAGTTCGACGGGACTACACCCCACAGATACGCAGTATTTT

size: NA
J: TRBJ2-3
V: TRBV6-4
D: NA
CDR3: CASSRRGVEDTQYF
DNA: TGTGCCAGCAGTCGCCGGGGAGTTGAAGATACGCAGTATTTT

size: NA
J: TRBJ2-3
V: TRBV7-9
D: NA
CDR3: CASSLLFTVWWNTQYF
DNA: TGTGCCAGCAGCTTACTTTTTACAGTATGGTGGAACACGCAGTATTTT

size: NA
J: TRBJ2-1
V: TRBV28
D: TRBD2
CDR3: CASSPSSGSSYNEQFF
DNA: TGTGCCAGCAGTCCCTCTAGCGGGAGCTCCTACAATGAGCAGTTCTTC

size: NA
J: TRBJ2-7
V: TRBV3-1/TRBV3-2
D: NA
CDR3: CASSQTVAAGYEQYF
DNA: TGTGCCAGCAGCCAAACGGTAGCGGCAGGCTACGAGCAGTACTTC

size: NA
J: TRBJ2-7
V: TRBV3-1/TRBV3-2
D: NA
CDR3: CATREAISYEQYF
DNA: TGTGCCACCCGAGAGGCGATCTCCTACGAGCAGTACTTC

size: NA
J: TRBJ2-7
V: TRBV20-1
D: NA
CDR3: CSARVRRGQYF
DNA: TGCAGTGCCAGGGTGCGCCGAGGGCAGTACTTC

size: NA
J: TRBJ1-5
V: TRBV27
D: TRBD1
CDR3: CASSLELDRGLRWGNQPQHF
DNA: TGTGCCAGCAGTTTGGAGCTAGACAGGGGCTTAAGGTGGGGCAATCAGCCCCAGCATTTT

size: once
J: TRBJ2-4
V: TRBV7-8
D: NA
CDR3: CASSFHPHSTKNIQYF
DNA: TGTGCCAGCAGCTTTCATCCCCATTCGACCAAAAACATTCAGTACTTC

size: NA
J: TRBJ2-1
V: TRBV4-1
D: NA
CDR3: CASSQEGQGIYDSYNEQFF
DNA: TGCGCCAGCAGCCAAGAAGGCCAGGGGATTTATGACTCCTACAATGAGCAGTTCTTC

size: NA
J: TRBJ2-1
V: TRBV11-3
D: TRBD1
CDR3: CASSQRQGNNEQFF
DNA: TGTGCCAGCAGCCAAAGACAGGGCAATAATGAGCAGTTCTTC

size: NA
J: TRBJ2-7
V: TRBV5-6
D: TRBD2
CDR3: CASSLLSGGREQYF
DNA: TGTGCCAGCAGCTTGCTATCGGGAGGTAGGGAGCAGTACTTC

size: NA
J: TRBJ2-4
V: TRBV9
D: TRBD1
CDR3: CASGVRAGGMDIQYF
DNA: TGTGCCAGCGGCGTACGGGCAGGGGGCATGGACATTCAGTACTTC

size: NA
J: TRBJ2-6
V: TRBV28
D: NA
CDR3: CASSPASGANVLTF
DNA: TGTGCCAGCAGTCCAGCCTCTGGGGCCAACGTCCTGACTTTC

size: NA
J: TRBJ2-5
V: TRBV6-1
D: NA
CDR3: CASSEVLSQETQYF
DNA: TGTGCCAGCAGTGAAGTGCTCAGCCAAGAGACCCAGTACTTC

size: once
J: TRBJ2-1
V: TRBV21-1
D: NA
CDR3: CASSQRARGWGPVAEQFF
DNA: TGTGCCAGCAGCCAACGCGCCCGGGGTTGGGGGCCGGTGGCTGAGCAGTTCTTC